The T cell receptor beta chain under discussion was sequenced for a study of control samples from healthy donors and cancer patients. From germline, CDR1 is SGHVS and CDR2 FQNEAQ. Trimming removed 5 bases from V and 2 bases from J, with 15 bases in between. The CDR3 has 15 residues. TCRdb's copy holds only in-frame clones and misses some; the assay was immunoSEQ multiplex PCR. The sample shows roughly 130,000 clones, roughly 92% of them seen only once. The clonotype was recovered from a man aged 25 to 45 in good health. The chain is built from TRBV7-8 and TRBJ1-1, with a tentative D call TRBD1 (6 bases). The specimen sequenced was blood. The CDR3 sequence is CASSPRGGANTEAFF. In DNA form, the CDR3 reads TGTGCCAGCAGCCCCCGTGGGGGGGCTAACACTGAAGCTTTCTTT.